This T cell receptor (beta chain) stems from a study of T cell repertoires in cytomegalovirus infection. Study-level information: It was the public TCR beta signatures that indicated both CMV infection and matching HLA type. Study-wide findings and caveats: HLA-C-restricted TCR beta clonotypes specific for CMV led the ex vivo response.

In its sample, this clonotype was seen a few times. As yet, its antigen is unknown. The CDR3 spans 15 residues. V was pared by 1 base and J by 8 bases, with 17 bases between. Germline V gene data show CDR1 as MGHDK and CDR2 as SYGVNS. TCRdb fed the reads into MiXCR, producing one record per CDR3 protein. The sample holds some 240,000 distinct CDR3 sequences, over 15% seen once. Input material: CD8+ T cells from PBMCs. The chain couples TRBV25-1 to TRBJ1-2; D gene ambiguous. This TCR derives from a human donor in good health (CMV status not recorded). Some clones in this sample may be carry-over from other donors' samples. DNA for the CDR3: TGTGCCAGCAGTGAATCGGGCCGAGATGTTAGGGGCTACACCTTC. Its translation: CASSESGRDVRGYTF.